These 8 T cell receptor beta chains came from one sample sequenced in a study of shared clonotypes between healthy human individuals. Libraries were prepared by immunoSEQ multiplex PCR; TCRdb keeps only in-frame clonotypes and omits some of them. The sample carries approximately 2,300,000 clones, approximately 90% recorded once. What was sequenced was naive CD4+ T cells from PBMCs. Subset here: CD45RA+ positively selected. The receptors were gathered from a man younger than 35 in good health. Some clones in this sample may be carry-over from other donors' samples.

J is TRBJ1-1 and V is TRBV5-4; D gene ambiguous. This CDR3 spans 15 amino acids. The germline CDR1 and CDR2 sequences are SGHNT and YYREEE (reference sequence). Trimming stripped 6 bases from V and 3 bases from J, with 18 bases between. The CDR3 protein is CASIPDGGRDTEAFF. The CDR3 nucleotides read TGTGCCAGCATCCCCGACGGAGGCCGGGACACTGAAGCTTTCTTT. Based on the CDR3 plus reference TRBV5-4 and TRBJ1-1, the full variable domain is ETGVTQSPTHLIKTRGQQVTLRCSSQSGHNTVSWYQQALGQGPQFIFQYYREEENGRGNFPPRFSGLQFPNYSSELNVNALELDDSALYLCASIPDGGRDTEAFFGQGTRLTVV.

The chain recombines TRBV19 with TRBJ1-4, with D unclear. CDR3 size: 13 residues. Trimming pared 2 bases from V and 4 bases from J, leaving 5 bases between. The germline V gene encodes CDR1 LNHDA and CDR2 SQIVND (reference sequence). This CDR3 reads CASSILGNEKLFF. The CDR3 DNA reads TGTGCCAGTAGTATATTGGGTAATGAAAAACTGTTTTTT.

The chain combines TRBV5-6 with TRBJ1-1; D not resolved. This CDR3 region has 15 residues. Trimming took 1 base from V and 1 from J, leaving 11 bases between them. From germline, CDR1 is SGHDT and CDR2 YYEEEE. For the CDR3, the DNA is TGTGCCAGCAGCTTGAGGCGTAGACCGAACACTGAAGCTTTCTTT. It yields the protein CASSLRRRPNTEAFF.

In DNA form, the CDR3 reads TGTGCCAGCAGCTTATCCCTGGGGATCCGGCATTTT. This sequence encodes CASSLSLGIRHF. The V and J genes are TRBV7-9 and TRBJ1-5, with unresolved D. Looked up from germline, CDR1 is SEHNR and CDR2 is FQNEAQ (reference sequence). There are 12 residues in the CDR3. Trimming shortened V by 2 bases and J by 15 bases, and 14 bases separated the two germline ends.

This clone has a single count. V is TRBV28 and J is TRBJ2-1; tentatively, D is TRBD2 (6 bases). The CDR3 runs 13 residues. Per the germline V gene, CDR1 is MDHEN and CDR2 is SYDVKM. V shed 5 bases and J shed 7 bases, with 12 bases lying between them. The CDR3 DNA is TGTGCCAGCAGTACACGAGGGAGGAATGAGCAGTTCTTC. It encodes CASSTRGRNEQFF.

J is TRBJ2-1 and V is TRBV5-1; 11 nucleotides match TRBD2. This CDR3 is 16 amino acids long. Trimming took 5 bases from V and 0 from J; bases not matched to a gene: 4. Germline V gene data show CDR1 as SGHRS and CDR2 as YFSETQ. In DNA form, the CDR3 reads TGCGCCAGCAGAGACACTAGCGGGAGCTCCTACAATGAGCAGTTCTTC. Translation gives CASRDTSGSSYNEQFF.

J is TRBJ1-4 and V is TRBV5-6, with D unresolved. Trimming took 0 bases from V and 5 from J, leaving 8 bases between them. CDR1 is SGHDT and CDR2 is YYEEEE in the germline V gene. CDR3 size: 14 residues. The CDR3 DNA follows: TGTGCCAGCAGCTTGGAGCCAGAGAATGAAAAACTGTTTTTT. Translation gives CASSLEPENEKLFF.

In the case of this clone: Other DNA sequences within the sample encode an identical CDR3. This chain uses TRBV5-1 with TRBJ2-1; 10 bases map to TRBD2. The trim removed 0 bases at V and 4 bases at J, leaving 4 bases unmatched. Germline V gene sequence: CDR1 SGHRS, CDR2 YFSETQ. This CDR3 comprises 16 residues. CDR3 amino acids: CASSLVPSGSYNEQFF. DNA for the CDR3: TGCGCCAGCAGCTTGGTGCCTAGCGGGAGTTACAATGAGCAGTTCTTC.